Listed below are T cell receptor beta chains from one sample, sequenced in a study of beta chain features in type 1 diabetes. Using immunoSEQ multiplex PCR, the repertoire was profiled, and TCRdb retains in-frame clones only, with some absent. The sample contains 360,000 or so clones, around a fifth of which appear only once. Sequencing was carried out using naive CD4+ T cells from blood. Every receptor here comes from a woman under 30 in good health. The CDR3 runs from the conserved cysteine through the conserved F or W. A D gene is named only where the DNA matches it firmly. The listing skips clone size in some rows; elsewhere it reads once, few, many or a size class.

v_call,j_call,clone_size,d_call,cdr3_aa,cdr3_nt
TRBV4-1,TRBJ2-3,few,TRBD1,CASSQGAGQGASTDTQYF,TGCGCCAGCAGCCAAGGGGCGGGACAGGGGGCGAGCACAGATACGCAGTATTTT
TRBV6-5,TRBJ2-7,.,.,CASSYSRTAYEQYF,TGTGCCAGCAGTTACTCGCGGACAGCCTACGAGCAGTACTTC
TRBV7-2,TRBJ2-1,.,.,CASSFEVNNEQFF,TGTGCCAGCAGCTTTGAGGTGAACAATGAGCAGTTCTTC
TRBV9,TRBJ2-5,.,.,CASSVDPAEETQYF,TGTGCCAGCAGCGTAGACCCAGCGGAAGAGACCCAGTACTTC
TRBV15,TRBJ2-1,few,TRBD2,CATSRGTSGRYYNEQFF,TGTGCCACCAGCCGTGGGACTAGCGGGAGGTACTACAATGAGCAGTTCTTC
TRBV9,TRBJ2-3,few,.,CASSVDPGARNTQYF,TGTGCCAGCAGCGTAGACCCAGGGGCACGGAATACGCAGTATTTT
TRBV14,TRBJ2-2,few,TRBD1,CASSQGTGDTGELFF,TGTGCCAGCAGCCAAGGAACAGGGGACACCGGGGAGCTGTTTTTT
TRBV15,TRBJ1-6,.,.,CATSRAGISPLHF,TGTGCCACCAGCAGAGCGGGGATCTCACCCCTCCACTTT
TRBV7-2,TRBJ1-2,few,.,CASSFAGQPYGYTF,TGTGCCAGCAGCTTCGCCGGACAGCCTTATGGCTACACCTTC
TRBV5-4,TRBJ1-1,few,TRBD1,CASSSGQGRTEAFF,TGTGCCAGCAGCTCAGGACAGGGGCGGACTGAAGCTTTCTTT
TRBV10-3,TRBJ2-5,.,TRBD1,CAISGTDQETQYF,TGTGCCATCAGCGGGACAGACCAAGAGACCCAGTACTTC
TRBV19,TRBJ2-5,.,.,CASSGGTARRETQYF,TGTGCCAGTAGTGGCGGGACAGCCCGGAGGGAGACCCAGTACTTC
TRBV7-6,TRBJ2-5,.,.,CASSSRPDTFGTQYF,TGTGCCAGCAGCTCCCGACCGGACACTTTTGGAACCCAGTACTTC
TRBV30,TRBJ2-5,few,.,CAWSVQVQARETQYF,TGTGCCTGGAGTGTACAGGTCCAAGCTCGAGAGACCCAGTACTTC
TRBV29-1,TRBJ2-1,.,.,CSVETVYNEQFF,TGCAGCGTTGAAACTGTCTACAATGAGCAGTTCTTC
TRBV29-1,TRBJ2-7,.,.,CSARQADEQYF,TGCAGCGCCCGACAGGCCGACGAGCAGTACTTC
TRBV19,TRBJ2-7,few,TRBD1,CATRDRSYEQYF,TGTGCCACCCGGGACAGGAGTTACGAGCAGTACTTC
TRBV5-6,TRBJ2-6,few,TRBD1,CASSWGTGREGANVLTF,TGTGCCAGCAGCTGGGGGACAGGCCGGGAGGGGGCCAACGTCCTGACTTTC
TRBV5-1,TRBJ2-7,.,TRBD1,CASSSGTGGEQYF,TGCGCCAGCAGCTCCGGGACAGGGGGCGAGCAGTACTTC
TRBV28,TRBJ2-5,.,TRBD2,CASSLAASGKETQYF,TGTGCCAGCAGTTTGGCGGCTAGCGGGAAAGAGACCCAGTACTTC
TRBV25-1,TRBJ1-1,.,.,CASSEWGALGAEAFF,TGTGCCAGCAGTGAATGGGGCGCGCTTGGCGCTGAAGCTTTCTTT
TRBV11-2,TRBJ2-3,few,.,CASSLDWTSDTQYF,TGTGCCAGCAGCTTAGATTGGACTTCAGATACGCAGTATTTT
TRBV30,TRBJ1-2,few,.,CAWSVLIQAGYTF,TGTGCCTGGAGTGTACTGATCCAGGCGGGCTACACCTTC
TRBV30,TRBJ1-4,.,.,CAWGSGLHEKLFF,TGTGCCTGGGGGTCAGGGTTACATGAAAAACTGTTTTTT
TRBV5-1,TRBJ2-7,few,.,CASSLRGYEQYF,TGCGCCAGCAGCTTGAGAGGCTACGAGCAGTACTTC
TRBV11-2,TRBJ2-3,few,.,CASSLEWFSADTQYF,TGTGCCAGCAGCTTAGAATGGTTTAGCGCAGATACGCAGTATTTT
TRBV5-5,TRBJ1-2,.,.,CASSIDTNYGYTF,TGTGCCAGCAGCATTGACACCAACTATGGCTACACCTTC
TRBV5-6,TRBJ2-7,.,.,CASSLLLLRDNSYEQYF,TGTGCCAGCAGCTTGCTACTTCTTCGGGACAACTCCTACGAGCAGTACTTC
TRBV4-2,TRBJ2-1,few,TRBD2,CASGGKAGGKNEQFF,TGTGCCAGCGGCGGGAAGGCGGGAGGGAAGAATGAGCAGTTCTTC
TRBV30,TRBJ2-1,few,TRBD2,CAWSHAWTSNEQFF,TGTGCCTGGAGTCACGCCTGGACTAGCAATGAGCAGTTCTTC
TRBV7-2,TRBJ1-5,.,.,CASSSATDQPQHF,TGTGCCAGCAGCTCCGCTACAGATCAGCCCCAGCATTTT
TRBV7-2,TRBJ2-3,.,TRBD1,CASTPQGLSTDTQYF,TGTGCCAGCACCCCACAGGGGCTAAGCACAGATACGCAGTATTTT
TRBV5-4,TRBJ1-2,few,TRBD1,CASSRDSTNYGYTF,TGTGCCAGCAGCAGGGACAGCACTAACTATGGCTACACCTTC
TRBV30,TRBJ1-5,.,TRBD1,CAWSVQGARQPQHF,TGTGCCTGGAGTGTACAGGGGGCCCGTCAGCCCCAGCATTTT
TRBV9,TRBJ2-2,.,.,CASSVGGGETGELFF,TGTGCCAGCAGCGTAGGAGGGGGAGAAACCGGGGAGCTGTTTTTT
TRBV5-5,TRBJ2-5,once,.,CASSLPGRETQYF,TGTGCCAGCAGCTTGCCCGGGAGAGAGACCCAGTACTTC
TRBV4-1,TRBJ1-1,.,.,CASSLTGVNTEAFF,TGCGCCAGCAGCCTTACAGGAGTGAACACTGAAGCTTTCTTT
TRBV7-9,TRBJ2-3,few,.,CASSLLATTDTQYF,TGTGCCAGCAGCCTCCTAGCAACCACAGATACGCAGTATTTT
TRBV14,TRBJ2-1,few,.,CASSHAGGSGKQFF,TGTGCCAGCAGCCACGCCGGCGGATCGGGGAAGCAGTTCTTC
TRBV5-1,TRBJ2-1,.,TRBD2,CASSLPGLAGGPVEQFF,TGCGCCAGCAGCTTGCCTGGACTAGCGGGAGGGCCGGTGGAGCAGTTCTTC
TRBV9,TRBJ2-7,few,.,CASSPSDRRPPYEQYF,TGTGCCAGCAGTCCATCCGACAGGCGCCCTCCCTACGAGCAGTACTTC
TRBV4-3,TRBJ1-5,.,TRBD1,CASSPGQGPNQPQHF,TGCGCCAGCAGCCCCGGACAGGGGCCTAATCAGCCCCAGCATTTT
TRBV6-6,TRBJ1-1,.,.,CASRLGGSDTEAFF,TGTGCCAGCAGGTTGGGGGGGAGCGACACTGAAGCTTTCTTT
TRBV15,TRBJ1-4,.,.,CATSRDSTNEKLFF,TGTGCCACCAGCAGGGACTCAACTAATGAAAAACTGTTTTTT
TRBV7-8,TRBJ1-2,.,TRBD1,CASSRSGQNYGYTF,TGTGCCAGCAGCCGTTCGGGACAGAACTATGGCTACACCTTC
TRBV29-1,TRBJ1-2,.,TRBD1,CSVFAGQVPYGYTF,TGCAGCGTGTTCGCGGGACAGGTTCCTTATGGCTACACCTTC
TRBV28,TRBJ2-2,.,.,CASRYQGGELFF,TGTGCCAGCCGCTACCAGGGCGGGGAGCTGTTTTTT
TRBV7-2,TRBJ1-1,.,.,CASSLSGVRTEAFF,TGTGCCAGCAGCCTCTCAGGGGTTCGCACTGAAGCTTTCTTT
TRBV5-1,TRBJ2-5,few,.,CASSLAFTQAQYF,TGCGCCAGCAGCTTGGCCTTCACGCAGGCCCAGTACTTC
TRBV7-9,TRBJ1-4,few,.,CASSLTAGDEKLFF,TGTGCCAGCAGCTTAACCGCAGGGGATGAAAAACTGTTTTTT
TRBV11-3,TRBJ2-1,few,TRBD2,CATSGSYYNEQFF,TGTGCTACCAGCGGGAGTTACTACAATGAGCAGTTCTTC
TRBV18,TRBJ2-7,few,.,CASSPPRALSSYEQYF,TGTGCCAGCTCACCACCGCGGGCGCTTAGCTCCTACGAGCAGTACTTC
TRBV30,TRBJ2-4,few,.,CALQRDLNIQYF,TGTGCCCTACAGAGGGACTTAAACATTCAGTACTTC
TRBV7-9,TRBJ1-6,few,.,CASAVNNSPLHF,TGTGCCAGCGCGGTAAATAATTCACCCCTCCACTTT
TRBV18,TRBJ2-3,.,TRBD1,CASSPSTGGGTDTQYF,TGTGCCAGCTCGCCCTCCACAGGGGGAGGCACAGATACGCAGTATTTT